The 8 T cell receptor beta chains listed next were all sequenced from one sample in a study of cytomegalovirus exposure and HLA in healthy donors. PCR employed 60 Vbeta and 13 Jbeta primers. This table comes from immunoSEQ multiplex PCR, and its TCRdb copy is limited to in-frame clones, with some not included. Here the sample spans around 200,000 clones, 60% to 80% being singletons. The sequenced sample was PBMCs. The receptors come from a man between 18 and 35 years old in good health and CMV-seronegative.

This clone has a single count. The rearrangement uses TRBV19 and TRBJ1-2; maybe TRBD1 (5 bases). This CDR3 is 17 amino acids long. V dropped 3 bases and J dropped 4 bases, with 21 bases sitting between them. The V gene's germline CDR1 is LNHDA and CDR2 SQIVND (reference sequence). The CDR3: CASSMGQGGYKFYGYTF. CDR3 coding DNA: TGTGCCAGTAGTATGGGGCAGGGCGGCTACAAATTCTATGGCTACACCTTC.

In its sample, this clone was seen once. Other DNA sequences from this sample encode an identical CDR3 as well. V usage is TRBV4-2 and J usage is TRBJ2-7, with a weak D call TRBD1 (5 bases). V gave up 0 bases and J gave up 0 bases, with 15 bases separating them. The CDR3 spans 17 residues. From germline, CDR1 is LGHNA and CDR2 YNFKEQ. For the CDR3, the DNA is TGTGCCAGCAGCCAAGATTGGTCGCAGGGTGGCTCCTACGAGCAGTACTTC. Translating it yields CASSQDWSQGGSYEQYF.

This clone was seen once. The V and J genes are TRBV7-9 and TRBJ2-7; the match to TRBD2 covers 9 bases. The CDR3 runs 15 residues. V trimming: 11 bases; J trimming: 3 bases; junction bases outside the gene matches: 14. The germline V gene encodes CDR1 SEHNR and CDR2 FQNEAQ (reference sequence). The CDR3 bases are TGTGCCGGAGGGGGCGCGGGACTAGCCTTCTACGAGCAGTACTTC. It translates to CAGGGAGLAFYEQYF.

The chain joins TRBV7-8 to TRBJ1-1; 9 bases are shared with TRBD1. After removal of 3 bases from V and 4 bases from J, the junction contained 6 bases not matched to a gene. The CDR3 is 15 amino acids. Germline V gene sequence: CDR1 SGHVS, CDR2 FQNEAQ. The CDR3, as DNA: TGTGCCAGCAGCTTCGAACAGGGGGCAAGCACTGAAGCTTTCTTT. Residues: CASSFEQGASTEAFF.

V is TRBV25-1 and J is TRBJ1-1, with D perhaps TRBD1 (6 bases). V lost 4 bases and J lost 5, with 17 bases in between. Germline CDR1 is MGHDK and CDR2 is SYGVNS. This CDR3 contains 15 residues. In nucleotides, the CDR3 is TGTGCCAGCAGTGGATCAGGGGTTCGGAGTACTGAAGCTTTCTTT. Translation: CASSGSGVRSTEAFF.

This clone appeared a single time. The chain employs TRBV29-1 and TRBJ2-5; 8 bases match TRBD2. The V gene's germline CDR1 is SQVTM and CDR2 ANQGSEA. V shed 4 bases, J shed 5 bases, and the junction held 0 bases outside the gene matches. The CDR3 contains 11 residues. The CDR3 coding sequence is TGCAGCGTTGCGGGAGGGGAGACCCAGTACTTC. It encodes CSVAGGETQYF. Drawing the rest from reference TRBV29-1 and TRBJ2-5, the complete variable domain is SAVISQKPSRDICQRGTSLTIQCQVDSQVTMMFWYRQQPGQSLTLIATANQGSEATYESGFVIDKFPISRPNLTFSTLTVSNMSPEDSSIYLCSVAGGETQYFGPGTRLLVL.

This chain joins TRBV10-3 and TRBJ2-7; D is perhaps TRBD1 (6 bases). The germline V and J ends were trimmed by 6 bases and 3 bases, with 15 bases remaining between them. This CDR3 region has 14 residues. Germline V gene lookup returns CDR1 ENHRY and CDR2 SYGVKD. CDR3 sequence: CAIRRETGSYEQYF. CDR3 sequence (DNA): TGTGCCATCAGAAGAGAAACAGGGAGCTACGAGCAGTACTTC.

The chain is built from TRBV10-3 and TRBJ1-1, with a tentative D call TRBD1 (5 bases). CDR3 length: 19 residues. The V end lost 0 bases, the J end lost 1 base, and 21 bases lay between the germline ends. Germline assignment: CDR1 ENHRY and CDR2 SYGVKD. CDR3 sequence reads: CAISESTGRAITPNTEAFF. Here the CDR3 DNA reads TGTGCCATCAGTGAGTCGACGGGCAGGGCAATCACACCGAACACTGAAGCTTTCTTT.